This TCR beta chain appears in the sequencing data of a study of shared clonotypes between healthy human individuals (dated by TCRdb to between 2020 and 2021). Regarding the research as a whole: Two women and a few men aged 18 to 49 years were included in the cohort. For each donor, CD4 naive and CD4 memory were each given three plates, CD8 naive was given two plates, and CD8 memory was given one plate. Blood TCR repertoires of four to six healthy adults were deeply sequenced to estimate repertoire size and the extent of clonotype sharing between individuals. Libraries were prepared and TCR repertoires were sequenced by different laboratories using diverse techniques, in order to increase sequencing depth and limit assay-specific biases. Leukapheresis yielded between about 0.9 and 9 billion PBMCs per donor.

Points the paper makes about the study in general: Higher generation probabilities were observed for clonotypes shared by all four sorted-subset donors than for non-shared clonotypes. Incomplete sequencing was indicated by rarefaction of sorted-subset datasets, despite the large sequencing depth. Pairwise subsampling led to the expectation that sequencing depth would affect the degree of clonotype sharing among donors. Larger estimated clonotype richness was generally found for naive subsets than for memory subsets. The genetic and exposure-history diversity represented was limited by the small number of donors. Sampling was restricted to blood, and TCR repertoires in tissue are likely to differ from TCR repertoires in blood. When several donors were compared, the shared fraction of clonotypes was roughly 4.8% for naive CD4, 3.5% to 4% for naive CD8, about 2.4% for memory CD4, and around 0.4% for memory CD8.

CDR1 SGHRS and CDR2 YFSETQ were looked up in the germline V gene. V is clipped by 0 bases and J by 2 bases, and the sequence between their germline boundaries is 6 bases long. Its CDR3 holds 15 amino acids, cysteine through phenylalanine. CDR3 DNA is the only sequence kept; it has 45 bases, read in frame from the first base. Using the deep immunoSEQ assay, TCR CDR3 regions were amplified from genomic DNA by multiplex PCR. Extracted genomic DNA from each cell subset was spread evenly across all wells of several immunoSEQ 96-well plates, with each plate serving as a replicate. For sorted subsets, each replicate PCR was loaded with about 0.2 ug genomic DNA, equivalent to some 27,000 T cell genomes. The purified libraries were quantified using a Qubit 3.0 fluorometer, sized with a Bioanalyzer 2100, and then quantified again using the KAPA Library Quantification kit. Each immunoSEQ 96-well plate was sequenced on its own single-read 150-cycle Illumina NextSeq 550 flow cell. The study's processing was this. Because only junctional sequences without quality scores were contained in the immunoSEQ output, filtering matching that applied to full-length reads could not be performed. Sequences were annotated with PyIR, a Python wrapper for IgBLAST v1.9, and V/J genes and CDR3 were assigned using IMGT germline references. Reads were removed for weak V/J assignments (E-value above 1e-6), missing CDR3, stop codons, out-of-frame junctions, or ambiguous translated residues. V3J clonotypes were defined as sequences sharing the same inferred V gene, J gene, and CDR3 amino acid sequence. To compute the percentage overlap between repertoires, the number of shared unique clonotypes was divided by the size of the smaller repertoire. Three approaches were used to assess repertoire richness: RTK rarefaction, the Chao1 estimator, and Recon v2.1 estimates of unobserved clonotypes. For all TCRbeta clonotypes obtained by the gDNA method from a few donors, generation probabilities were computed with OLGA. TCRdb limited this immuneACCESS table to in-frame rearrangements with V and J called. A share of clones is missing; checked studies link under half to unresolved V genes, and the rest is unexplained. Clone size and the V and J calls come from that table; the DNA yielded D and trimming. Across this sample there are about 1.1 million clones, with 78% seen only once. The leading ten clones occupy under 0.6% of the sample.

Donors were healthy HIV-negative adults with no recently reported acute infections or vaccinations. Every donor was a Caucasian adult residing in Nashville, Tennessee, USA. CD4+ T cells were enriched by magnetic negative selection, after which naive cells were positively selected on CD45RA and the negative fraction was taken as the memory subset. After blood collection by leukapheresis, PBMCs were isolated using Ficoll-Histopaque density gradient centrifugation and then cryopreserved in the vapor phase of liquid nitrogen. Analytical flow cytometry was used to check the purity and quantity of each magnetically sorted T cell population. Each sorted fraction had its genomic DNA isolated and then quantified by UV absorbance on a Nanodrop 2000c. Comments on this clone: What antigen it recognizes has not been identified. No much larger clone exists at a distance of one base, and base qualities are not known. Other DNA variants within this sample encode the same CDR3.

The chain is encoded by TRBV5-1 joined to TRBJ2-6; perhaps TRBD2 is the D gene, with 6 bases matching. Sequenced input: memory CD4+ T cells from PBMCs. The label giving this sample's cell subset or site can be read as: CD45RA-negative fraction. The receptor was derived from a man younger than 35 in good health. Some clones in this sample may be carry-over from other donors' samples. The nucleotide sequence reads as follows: TGCGCCAGCAGCTTGGGCGGGGCTGGGGCCAACGTCCTGACTTTC. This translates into CASSLGGAGANVLTF.